This is a list of T cell receptor beta chains from one sample in a study of human T cells and chemical hapten exposure. TCRdb re-called the RACE reads with MiXCR, one entry per CDR3 protein. The table has hundreds of thousands of distinct CDR3 sequences, around 6% seen once. The source material was whole blood, sampled in connection with sensitization to the hapten diphenylcyclopropenone (DPC). These receptors all stem from a woman under 30 with alopecia areata. Some clones in this sample may be carry-over from other donors' samples. Both conserved end residues are part of each CDR3. D genes are given only for firm matches. Clone size appears in some rows only: once, few, many, or a class for an expanded clone.

cdr3_aa cdr3_nt clone_size j_call d_call v_call
CASSLEENGNTIYF TGTGCCAGCAGTTTAGAAGAAAATGGAAACACCATATATTTT many TRBJ1-3 NA TRBV12-3/TRBV12-4
CASSFKQGIRYEQYF TGTGCCAGCAGCTTTAAACAGGGAATCCGTTACGAGCAGTACTTC NA TRBJ2-7 NA TRBV7-6
CAISDRYSGNTIYF TGTGCCATCAGTGATAGATACTCTGGAAACACCATATATTTT many TRBJ1-3 NA TRBV10-3
CSVEEGTDTQYF TGCAGCGTTGAAGAGGGAACAGATACGCAGTATTTT NA TRBJ2-3 NA TRBV29-1
CASSYTLSGGIDTQYF TGTGCCAGCAGTTACACACTTAGCGGGGGAATAGATACGCAGTATTTT few TRBJ2-3 TRBD2 TRBV6-5
CASSSRDRAGYTF TGTGCCAGCAGCTCCCGGGACAGGGCCGGCTACACCTTC NA TRBJ1-2 TRBD1 TRBV7-2
CSVGLGGANYGYTF TGCAGCGTTGGCTTAGGGGGAGCTAACTATGGCTACACCTTC many TRBJ1-2 NA TRBV29-1
CASSLDTSGNTIYF TGTGCCAGCTCCCTTGATACCTCTGGAAACACCATATATTTT many TRBJ1-3 NA TRBV18
CASSFGGGTQYF TGTGCCAGCAGTTTCGGCGGGGGGACCCAGTACTTC NA TRBJ2-5 TRBD2 TRBV6-5
CASSLERGGAYEQYF TGTGCCAGCAGCTTAGAGCGCGGGGGGGCCTACGAGCAGTACTTC NA TRBJ2-7 TRBD2 TRBV11-2
CASSYSAIAGGRRTQYF TGTGCCAGCAGTTACTCGGCGATAGCGGGGGGGCGTAGGACCCAGTACTTC NA TRBJ2-5 TRBD2 TRBV6-5
CASNQDYWNYGYTF TGTGCCAGCAACCAGGACTATTGGAACTATGGCTACACCTTC NA TRBJ1-2 NA TRBV6-2/TRBV6-3
CASSSQEGEKLFF TGTGCCAGCAGCTCACAGGAGGGCGAAAAACTGTTTTTT many TRBJ1-4 NA TRBV7-3
CASSLGSALEQFF TGTGCCAGCAGCTTAGGTTCGGCGTTAGAGCAGTTCTTC few TRBJ2-1 NA TRBV7-2
CATRSGEADTQYF TGTGCCACCCGTTCGGGAGAGGCGGATACGCAGTATTTT NA TRBJ2-3 NA TRBV6-2/TRBV6-3
CASSQGYRAGPYNEQFF TGCGCCAGCAGCCAAGGGTACCGAGCGGGGCCCTACAATGAGCAGTTCTTC few TRBJ2-1 TRBD2 TRBV4-3
CASRAPQGEGLYEQYF TGTGCCAGCAGGGCACCGCAGGGAGAGGGGCTCTACGAGCAGTACTTC few TRBJ2-7 NA TRBV2
CASSPTAGDSNEKLFF TGTGCCAGCAGTCCTACCGCAGGGGATTCCAATGAAAAACTGTTTTTT many TRBJ1-4 NA TRBV27
CASSPMGQGRQAFF TGTGCCAGCAGCCCCATGGGACAGGGTAGACAAGCTTTCTTT NA TRBJ1-1 TRBD1 TRBV4-2
CASSLPRTGRREQYF TGTGCCAGCAGTTTACCCCGGACAGGGCGGCGCGAGCAGTACTTC NA TRBJ2-7 TRBD1 TRBV12-3/TRBV12-4
CSARVSSGGVEETQYF TGCAGTGCTAGAGTCAGCAGCGGGGGGGTAGAAGAGACCCAGTACTTC NA TRBJ2-5 TRBD2 TRBV20-1
CASSTSGTEINQPQHF TGTGCCAGCAGCACGAGTGGGACAGAGATAAATCAGCCCCAGCATTTT NA TRBJ1-5 TRBD1 TRBV7-9
CASSFGETSGGSTQYF TGTGCCAGCAGCTTCGGAGAGACTAGCGGGGGTAGTACGCAGTATTTT NA TRBJ2-3 TRBD2 TRBV7-2
CASSLVASYEQYF TGTGCCAGCAGCCTAGTCGCTTCCTACGAGCAGTACTTC NA TRBJ2-7 NA TRBV6-5
CASSSTGEREPQHF TGTGCCAGCAGTTCTACAGGGGAGCGGGAGCCCCAGCATTTT many TRBJ1-5 TRBD1 TRBV28
CASSWGVKQETQYF TGCGCCAGCAGCTGGGGGGTTAAGCAAGAGACCCAGTACTTC NA TRBJ2-5 NA TRBV5-1
CASSHGQERYGYTF TGTGCCAGCAGTCATGGACAGGAACGCTATGGCTACACCTTC many TRBJ1-2 TRBD1 TRBV12-3/TRBV12-4
CASSLGSTEQFF TGTGCCAGCAGCTTAGGTTCTACTGAGCAGTTCTTC few TRBJ2-1 NA TRBV7-9
CASSQLKADTQYF TGCGCCAGCAGCCAACTTAAGGCGGATACGCAGTATTTT many TRBJ2-3 NA TRBV4-3
CASLGRATNEKLFF TGTGCCAGCTTGGGACGTGCAACTAATGAAAAACTGTTTTTT many TRBJ1-4 NA TRBV6-6
CASSLDGYQPQHF TGTGCCAGCAGTTTAGATGGGTACCAGCCCCAGCATTTT many TRBJ1-5 NA TRBV12-3/TRBV12-4
CASSAYPSGGGNTQYF TGTGCCAGCAGCGCGTACCCTAGCGGGGGGGGCAATACGCAGTATTTT NA TRBJ2-3 TRBD2 TRBV9
CASSFGSAGNEQYF TGTGCCAGCAGTTTCGGATCCGCAGGGAACGAGCAGTACTTC many TRBJ2-7 NA TRBV12-3/TRBV12-4
CASSPRDREESEAFF TGCGCCAGCAGCCCTCGTGACAGGGAAGAATCTGAAGCTTTCTTT few TRBJ1-1 TRBD1 TRBV5-1
CAIRAGGLNTDTQYF TGTGCCATCCGGGCGGGGGGGCTCAACACAGATACGCAGTATTTT NA TRBJ2-3 TRBD2 TRBV10-3
CASSPRRTESTDTQYF TGTGCCAGCAGTCCAAGGAGGACCGAAAGCACAGATACGCAGTATTTT NA TRBJ2-3 NA TRBV12-3/TRBV12-4
CAISASNQPQHF TGTGCCATCAGTGCCAGCAATCAGCCCCAGCATTTT many TRBJ1-5 NA TRBV10-3
CASSPSGTGGSDTQYF TGTGCCAGCAGCCCCTCCGGGACAGGGGGCTCAGATACGCAGTATTTT NA TRBJ2-3 TRBD1 TRBV7-2
CAISEDELGYEQYF TGTGCCATCAGTGAAGATGAGCTCGGCTACGAGCAGTACTTC few TRBJ2-7 NA TRBV10-3
CSVRTPRETQYF TGCAGTGTAAGGACCCCGAGGGAGACCCAGTACTTC NA TRBJ2-5 NA TRBV20-1
CASSYSYRRGLNIQYF TGTGCCAGCAGTTACTCCTACCGTAGGGGTCTAAACATTCAGTACTTC NA TRBJ2-4 NA TRBV6-6
CASSYRSSYEQYF TGTGCCAGCAGTTACAGGTCCTCCTACGAGCAGTACTTC NA TRBJ2-7 NA TRBV6-6
CASSQAGTLSTDTQYF TGTGCCAGCAGCCAAGCCGGGACACTAAGCACAGATACGCAGTATTTT NA TRBJ2-3 NA TRBV3-1
CASSPTAVQPQHF TGTGCCAGCTCACCCACAGCCGTCCAGCCCCAGCATTTT many TRBJ1-5 NA TRBV18
CASSPGQQGVFGAEAFF TGTGCCAGCTCACCCGGCCAACAGGGAGTTTTCGGGGCTGAAGCTTTCTTT few TRBJ1-1 NA TRBV18
CSAPQDRPSDTEAFF TGCAGTGCTCCTCAGGACAGGCCCTCGGACACTGAAGCTTTCTTT many TRBJ1-1 TRBD1 TRBV20-1
CASSSVVGSQETQYF TGTGCCAGCAGCTCCGTCGTGGGTTCCCAAGAGACCCAGTACTTC many TRBJ2-5 NA TRBV7-6